This TCR beta chain was documented in a study of response to subunit inactivated influenza vaccine. Study-wide findings and caveats: Each seasonal influenza vaccination recruits few new T cells, the authors suggested.

To note about this clonotype: Its antigen is undetermined.

This CDR3 is built from 14 residues. With 1 base removed from V and 0 bases from J, the gap between germline ends came to 7 bases. Germline V CDR1 and CDR2: SGHDT, YYEEEE. Via MiXCR, TCRdb re-called the RT-PCR reads, giving one row per CDR3 protein. The profile shows more than 700,000 distinct CDR3 sequences, about 20% of them singletons. The chain links TRBV5-6 to TRBJ1-1; no reliable D call. The clonotype originates from a man in his forties or fifties who received an inactivated influenza vaccine. The specimen was PBMCs from blood, collected about 5 days after vaccination. The DNA of the CDR3 is TGTGCCAGCAGCTTGAGGCTAATGAACACTGAAGCTTTCTTT. As protein: CASSLRLMNTEAFF.